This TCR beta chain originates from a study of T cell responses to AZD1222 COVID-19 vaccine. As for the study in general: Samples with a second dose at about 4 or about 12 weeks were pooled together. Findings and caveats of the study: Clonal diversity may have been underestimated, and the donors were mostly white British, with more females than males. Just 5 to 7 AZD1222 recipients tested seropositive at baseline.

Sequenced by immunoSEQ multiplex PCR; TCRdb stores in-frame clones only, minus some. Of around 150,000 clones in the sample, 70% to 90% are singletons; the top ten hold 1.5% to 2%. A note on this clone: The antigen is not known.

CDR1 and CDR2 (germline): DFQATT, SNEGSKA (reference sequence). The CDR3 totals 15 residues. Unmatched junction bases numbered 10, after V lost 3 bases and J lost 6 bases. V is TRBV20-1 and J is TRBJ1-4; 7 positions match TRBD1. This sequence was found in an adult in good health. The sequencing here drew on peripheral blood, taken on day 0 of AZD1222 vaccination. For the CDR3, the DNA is TGCAGTGCTAGTCCGGGAGGCAGGGGGGATGAAAAACTGTTTTTT. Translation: CSASPGGRGDEKLFF.